This is a list of T cell receptor beta chains from one sample in a study of cytomegalovirus exposure and HLA in healthy donors. Method: immunoSEQ multiplex PCR; TCRdb's copy keeps in-frame clones and lacks some. The profile shows 110,000 to 150,000 clones, 94% of them singletons. The specimen sequenced was PBMCs. The receptors shown here come from a man between 18 and 35 years old in good health and CMV-seropositive. Both conserved end residues are part of each CDR3. The D gene is left open where the match is weak. Some rows mark clone size as missing; the rest say once, few, many or name a class of expanded clone.

TGCGCCAGCAGTCCTCCCTCAGGGGCAGACTACGGCTACACCTTC | CASSPPSGADYGYTF | . | TRBV23-1 | . | TRBJ1-2
TGTGCCAGCAGTTTACAGCGGGAGGGCGGTCGCGAGCAGTACTTC | CASSLQREGGREQYF | . | TRBV28 | TRBD2 | TRBJ2-7
TGTGCCAGCAGCTTGGTGGGCATGAACACTGAAGCTTTCTTT | CASSLVGMNTEAFF | once | TRBV5-4 | . | TRBJ1-1
TGTGCCAGCTCACCTTCTCAACTAGCGGGAGGCTGGAATGAGCAGTTCTTC | CASSPSQLAGGWNEQFF | . | TRBV18 | TRBD2 | TRBJ2-1
TGTGCCAGCTCTCCCTCTAGCGAAAGCTCCTACAATGAGCAGTTCTTC | CASSPSSESSYNEQFF | . | TRBV7-6 | . | TRBJ2-1
TGTGCCAGCAGTGCCCAAACAGGGTCTGGGACCCAGTACTTC | CASSAQTGSGTQYF | few | TRBV2 | . | TRBJ2-5
TGTGCCAGCAGTAAGACAGGGTATGAGACCCAGTACTTC | CASSKTGYETQYF | . | TRBV6-6 | TRBD1 | TRBJ2-5
TGTGCCAGCAGTGGTGGGAGAGGTATCACCGGGGAGCTGTTTTTT | CASSGGRGITGELFF | . | TRBV2 | . | TRBJ2-2
TGTGCCAGCAGTGAAGCGACAGGGGTCAACTATGGCTACACCTTC | CASSEATGVNYGYTF | . | TRBV6-1 | TRBD1 | TRBJ1-2
TGTGCCTGGAGTATGGGGGGTACCACTGAAGCTTTCTTT | CAWSMGGTTEAFF | . | TRBV30 | . | TRBJ1-1
TGTGCCAGCCGACCCCTCCTGGGTGCGGGGCTCTACAATGAGCAGTTCTTC | CASRPLLGAGLYNEQFF | . | TRBV27 | . | TRBJ2-1
TGTGCCAGCAGCATTTTAGCCAGGACTAGCGGGCTTTTCTTC | CASSILARTSGLFF | . | TRBV5-4 | TRBD2 | TRBJ2-1
TGTGCCAGCAGTGGATTTCCTAGCGGTAGCTCCTACGAGCAGTACTTC | CASSGFPSGSSYEQYF | . | TRBV6-1 | TRBD2 | TRBJ2-7
TGCAGCGTTGAACTAGCCAAAAACATTCAGTACTTC | CSVELAKNIQYF | . | TRBV29-1 | . | TRBJ2-4
TGTGCCAGCAGTTTAATAGCGGGAGGTCCCCCCTACGAGCAGTACTTC | CASSLIAGGPPYEQYF | . | TRBV27 | TRBD2 | TRBJ2-7
TGTGCCAGCAGCTTAGCTGCTAGCGGCACCGGGGAGCTGTTTTTT | CASSLAASGTGELFF | . | TRBV7-9 | TRBD2 | TRBJ2-2
TGTGCCAGCAGTTTATACAGATTGCGGAACACTGAAGCTTTCTTT | CASSLYRLRNTEAFF | . | TRBV27 | . | TRBJ1-1
TGTGCCAGCAGCCGAGGGGGGGAGCTGTTTTTT | CASSRGGELFF | . | TRBV14 | . | TRBJ2-2
TGTGCCAGCAGCGTTCGAACAGGGACAGGCTACACCTTC | CASSVRTGTGYTF | . | TRBV7-2 | . | TRBJ1-2
TGTGCCAGCAGCCTTAGGAGGGGTAGCAATCAGCCCCAGCATTTT | CASSLRRGSNQPQHF | . | TRBV6-1 | . | TRBJ1-5
TGCGCCAGCAGCTTGGGTGCGGCCTACGAGCAGTACTTC | CASSLGAAYEQYF | once | TRBV5-1 | . | TRBJ2-7
TGTGCCAGCAGCTTAGGTGGAGGAGGGGTAGCACCCGGGGAGCTGTTTTTT | CASSLGGGGVAPGELFF | few | TRBV7-8 | . | TRBJ2-2
TGTGCCTGCCATATCCGGGACTTACAAGAGACCCAGTACTTC | CACHIRDLQETQYF | . | TRBV30 | . | TRBJ2-5
TGTGCCAGCAGCTCAACAGGTCCCTATGGCTACACCTTC | CASSSTGPYGYTF | . | TRBV5-4 | . | TRBJ1-2
TGTGCCAGCAGCTCTTTTTCAGGGACCGGGGAGCTGTTTTTT | CASSSFSGTGELFF | . | TRBV13 | . | TRBJ2-2
TGTGCCAGCTCCGACAGGGGCTACAATGAGCAGTTCTTC | CASSDRGYNEQFF | . | TRBV18 | TRBD1 | TRBJ2-1
TGTGCCAGCAGCCCGGGAGAAACCGGGGAGCTGTTTTTT | CASSPGETGELFF | . | TRBV7-9 | . | TRBJ2-2
TGTGCCAGCAGGGCCGGACAGGGGGTTCTATCGAACGCTTACGAGCAGTACTTC | CASRAGQGVLSNAYEQYF | once | TRBV2 | TRBD1 | TRBJ2-7
TGTGCCAGCACCGAGGGATCGGTGACCGGGGAGCTGTTTTTT | CASTEGSVTGELFF | . | TRBV9 | . | TRBJ2-2
TGTGCCAGCAGCTTGGACAGAAACCAAGAGACCCAGTACTTC | CASSLDRNQETQYF | . | TRBV7-9 | . | TRBJ2-5
TGTGCCAGCAGCAGGGGGGTGGATCAGCCCCAGCATTTT | CASSRGVDQPQHF | . | TRBV6-1 | TRBD1 | TRBJ1-5
TGTGCCAGCAGGAGGGGGGAGACCCAGTACTTC | CASRRGETQYF | . | TRBV6-5 | . | TRBJ2-5
TGTGCCAGCAGGGGAACAGGGAGCTCGGGGACCGGGGAGCTGTTTTTT | CASRGTGSSGTGELFF | . | TRBV28 | . | TRBJ2-2
TGTGCCAGCAGCTTCGGGTCACTAATTACAAGGGATACGCAGTATTTT | CASSFGSLITRDTQYF | . | TRBV5-6 | . | TRBJ2-3
TGTGCCAGCAGTGTGGCCAGGTCCAATGGCTACACCTTC | CASSVARSNGYTF | once | TRBV2 | . | TRBJ1-2
TGTGCCAGCAAAATGCGGGACAGGGTAGGTCAGCCCCAGCATTTT | CASKMRDRVGQPQHF | . | TRBV27 | TRBD1 | TRBJ1-5
TGTGCCAGCAGTTCGGCGGGGGGGCAGCCCCAGCATTTT | CASSSAGGQPQHF | . | TRBV5-6 | . | TRBJ1-5
TGTGCCAGCAGCTTAGCCGTTAGCGGGAGGTTGGAGACCCAGTACTTC | CASSLAVSGRLETQYF | . | TRBV7-6 | TRBD2 | TRBJ2-5
TGTGCCAGCAGTCGACTAGCGGGAGCTGGACCGAATGAGCAGTTCTTC | CASSRLAGAGPNEQFF | . | TRBV27 | TRBD2 | TRBJ2-1
TGCGCCAGCAGCGACGGACTAGCGGGAGTGAGGTACGAGCAGTACTTC | CASSDGLAGVRYEQYF | . | TRBV5-1 | TRBD2 | TRBJ2-7
TGCGCCAGCAGCTTGGGACCTCGAGTAGCGGGAGCGTCCGAGCAGTACTTC | CASSLGPRVAGASEQYF | . | TRBV5-1 | TRBD2 | TRBJ2-7
TGTGCCAGTAGGGCGGGGGGCGCCTCGGTGATGAGGTCTGGGGCCAACGTCCTGACTTTC | CASRAGGASVMRSGANVLTF | . | TRBV19 | TRBD2 | TRBJ2-6
TGTGCCAGCAGCTCCCGCGACAGGGACGCGACCTACGAGCAGTACTTC | CASSSRDRDATYEQYF | . | TRBV7-8 | TRBD1 | TRBJ2-7
TGCAGCGTTGTGCTCGACTCGAACACCGGGGAGCTGTTTTTT | CSVVLDSNTGELFF | . | TRBV29-1 | . | TRBJ2-2
TGCGCCAGCAGCGTACAGGGATACGAGCAGTACTTC | CASSVQGYEQYF | . | TRBV5-1 | . | TRBJ2-7
TGTGCCAGCTCATCGGGACTGAGGAACACTGAAGCTTTCTTT | CASSSGLRNTEAFF | . | TRBV18 | . | TRBJ1-1
TGTGCCAGTACCACGTGGCGGACTAATGAAAAACTGTTTTTT | CASTTWRTNEKLFF | . | TRBV19 | . | TRBJ1-4
TGTGCCAGCAGCTCCCTAGGCGGGAGGAGCCCTAGCACAGATACGCAGTATTTT | CASSSLGGRSPSTDTQYF | . | TRBV13 | TRBD2 | TRBJ2-3
TGCGCCAGCCAACTAGCGACCTCCTACGAGCAGTACTTC | CASQLATSYEQYF | . | TRBV10-1 | TRBD2 | TRBJ2-7
TGTGCCAGCAGCGCCGGGACTTCCCCAATGAAGCAGTTCTTC | CASSAGTSPMKQFF | . | TRBV7-9 | . | TRBJ2-1
TGTGCCAGCAGCCAAGACGGGCAGACCCCAGGGTCCCAGGGGCATAACTATGGCTACACCTTC | CASSQDGQTPGSQGHNYGYTF | . | TRBV4-2 | . | TRBJ1-2